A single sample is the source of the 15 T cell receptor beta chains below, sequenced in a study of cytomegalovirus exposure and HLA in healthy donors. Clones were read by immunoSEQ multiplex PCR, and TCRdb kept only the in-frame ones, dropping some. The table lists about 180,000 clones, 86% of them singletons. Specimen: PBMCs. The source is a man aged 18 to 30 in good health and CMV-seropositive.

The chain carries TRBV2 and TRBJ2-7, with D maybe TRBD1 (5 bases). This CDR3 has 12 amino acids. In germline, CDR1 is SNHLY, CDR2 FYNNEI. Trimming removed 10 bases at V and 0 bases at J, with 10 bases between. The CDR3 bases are TGTGCCACTTTACAGGACTCCTACGAGCAGTACTTC. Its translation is CATLQDSYEQYF.

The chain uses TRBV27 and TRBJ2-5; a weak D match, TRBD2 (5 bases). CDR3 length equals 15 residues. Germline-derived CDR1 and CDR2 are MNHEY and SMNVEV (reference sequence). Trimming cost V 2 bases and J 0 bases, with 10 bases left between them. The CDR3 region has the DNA TGTGCCAGCAGTTTAGCCAGCGGCGACCAAGAGACCCAGTACTTC. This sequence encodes CASSLASGDQETQYF.

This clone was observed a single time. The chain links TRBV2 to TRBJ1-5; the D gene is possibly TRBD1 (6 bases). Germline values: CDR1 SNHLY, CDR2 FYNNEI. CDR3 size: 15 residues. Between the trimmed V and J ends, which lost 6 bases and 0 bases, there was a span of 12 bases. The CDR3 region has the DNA TGTGCCAGCAGGACGACAGGCTATAGCAATCAGCCCCAGCATTTT. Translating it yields CASRTTGYSNQPQHF.

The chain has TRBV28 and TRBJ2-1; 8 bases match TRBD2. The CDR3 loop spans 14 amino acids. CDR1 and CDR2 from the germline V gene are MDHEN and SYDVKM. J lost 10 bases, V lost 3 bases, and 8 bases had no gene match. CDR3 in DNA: TGTGCCAGCAGTTTGAGCGGGGGAGGGGGGGAGCAGTTCTTC. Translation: CASSLSGGGGEQFF.

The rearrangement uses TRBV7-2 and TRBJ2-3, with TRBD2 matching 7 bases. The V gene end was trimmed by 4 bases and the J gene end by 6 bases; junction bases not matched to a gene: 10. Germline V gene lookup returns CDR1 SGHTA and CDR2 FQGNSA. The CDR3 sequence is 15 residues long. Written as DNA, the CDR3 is TGTGCCAGCAGCTCGCTTGGACTAGTATGGGATACGCAGTATTTT. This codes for CASSSLGLVWDTQYF.

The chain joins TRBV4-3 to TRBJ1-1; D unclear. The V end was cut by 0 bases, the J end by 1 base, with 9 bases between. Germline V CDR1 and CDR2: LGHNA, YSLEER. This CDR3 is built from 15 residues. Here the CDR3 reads CASSQDNTQNTEAFF. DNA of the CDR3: TGCGCCAGCAGCCAAGACAATACACAGAACACTGAAGCTTTCTTT.

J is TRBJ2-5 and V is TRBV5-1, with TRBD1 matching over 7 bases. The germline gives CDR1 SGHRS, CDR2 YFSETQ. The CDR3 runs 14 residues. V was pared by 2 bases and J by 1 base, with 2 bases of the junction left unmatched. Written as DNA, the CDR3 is TGCGCCAGCAGCTTAGGGACAGCCCAAGAGACCCAGTACTTC. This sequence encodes CASSLGTAQETQYF.

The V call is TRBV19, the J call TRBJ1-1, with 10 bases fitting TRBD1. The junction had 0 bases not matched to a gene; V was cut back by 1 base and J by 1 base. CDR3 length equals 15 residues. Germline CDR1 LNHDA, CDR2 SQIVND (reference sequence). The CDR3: CASSIGTGGNTEAFF. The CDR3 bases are TGTGCCAGTAGTATAGGGACAGGGGGGAACACTGAAGCTTTCTTT.

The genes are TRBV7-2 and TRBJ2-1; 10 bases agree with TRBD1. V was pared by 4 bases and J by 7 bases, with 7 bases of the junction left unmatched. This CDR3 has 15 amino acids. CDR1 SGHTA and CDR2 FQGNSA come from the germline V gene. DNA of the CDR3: TGTGCCAGCAGCTCGACAGGGGGCCGGAAAAATGAGCAGTTCTTC. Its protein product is CASSSTGGRKNEQFF.

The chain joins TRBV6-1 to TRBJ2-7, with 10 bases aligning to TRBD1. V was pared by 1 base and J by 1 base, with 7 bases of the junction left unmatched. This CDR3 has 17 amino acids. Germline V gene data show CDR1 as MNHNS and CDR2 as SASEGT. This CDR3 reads CASSEGNRDRGSYEQYF. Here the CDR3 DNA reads TGTGCCAGCAGTGAAGGGAACAGGGACAGGGGTTCCTACGAGCAGTACTTC.

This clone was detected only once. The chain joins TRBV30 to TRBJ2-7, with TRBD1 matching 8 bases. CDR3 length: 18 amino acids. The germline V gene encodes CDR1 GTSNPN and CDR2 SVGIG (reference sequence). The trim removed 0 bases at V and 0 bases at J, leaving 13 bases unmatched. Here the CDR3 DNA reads TGTGCCTGGAGTGTATGGGCCAGGGGGCTTGGGAGCTCCTACGAGCAGTACTTC. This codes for CAWSVWARGLGSSYEQYF.

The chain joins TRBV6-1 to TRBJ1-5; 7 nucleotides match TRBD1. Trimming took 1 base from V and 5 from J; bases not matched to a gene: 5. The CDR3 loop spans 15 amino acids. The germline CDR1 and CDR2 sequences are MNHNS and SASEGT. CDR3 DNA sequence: TGTGCCAGCAGTGAAGGAGGGGGCGCGGATCAGCCCCAGCATTTT. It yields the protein CASSEGGGADQPQHF.

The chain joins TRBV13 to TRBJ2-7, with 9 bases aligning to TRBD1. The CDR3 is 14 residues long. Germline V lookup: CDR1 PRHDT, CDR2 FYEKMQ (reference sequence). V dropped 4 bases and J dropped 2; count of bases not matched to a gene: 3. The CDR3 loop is CASSYRDRAYEQYF. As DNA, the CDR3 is TGTGCCAGCAGCTACCGGGACAGGGCCTACGAGCAGTACTTC.

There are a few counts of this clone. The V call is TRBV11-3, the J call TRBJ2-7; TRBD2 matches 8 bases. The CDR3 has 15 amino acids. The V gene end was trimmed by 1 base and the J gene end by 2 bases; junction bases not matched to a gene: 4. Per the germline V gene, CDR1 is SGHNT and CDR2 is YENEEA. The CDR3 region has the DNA TGTGCCAGCAGCTTAGGCTACGGGGGGGCCTACGAGCAGTACTTC. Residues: CASSLGYGGAYEQYF.

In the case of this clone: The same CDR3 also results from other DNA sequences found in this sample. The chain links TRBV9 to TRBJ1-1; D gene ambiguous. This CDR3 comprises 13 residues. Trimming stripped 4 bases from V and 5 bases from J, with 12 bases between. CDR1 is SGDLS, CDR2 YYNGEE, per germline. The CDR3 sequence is CASSPGGGTEAFF. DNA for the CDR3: TGTGCCAGCAGCCCAGGAGGTGGAACTGAAGCTTTCTTT.